This TCR beta chain was observed in a study of T cells after yellow fever vaccination. This clonotype was counted many times. The germline CDR1 and CDR2 sequences are SGHVS and FQNEAQ. The ends lost 5 bases at V and 5 bases at J; junction bases unmatched: 8. The CDR3 totals 15 residues. TCRdb independently ran MiXCR on the 5' RACE reads; one entry per CDR3 protein. The repertoire holds about 320,000 distinct CDR3 sequences, with under 15% as singletons. The rearrangement uses TRBV7-8 and TRBJ2-5; 10 nucleotides line up with TRBD1. The material sequenced was CD4+ T cells sorted from PBMCs, taken 15 days after the yellow fever booster vaccination. This TCR derives from a man between 18 and 29 years old who received the YFV17D yellow fever vaccine. CDR3 nucleotides: TGTGCCAGCAGCCCAAGACAGGGGGCAATCGAGACCCAGTACTTC. It is translated as CASSPRQGAIETQYF.